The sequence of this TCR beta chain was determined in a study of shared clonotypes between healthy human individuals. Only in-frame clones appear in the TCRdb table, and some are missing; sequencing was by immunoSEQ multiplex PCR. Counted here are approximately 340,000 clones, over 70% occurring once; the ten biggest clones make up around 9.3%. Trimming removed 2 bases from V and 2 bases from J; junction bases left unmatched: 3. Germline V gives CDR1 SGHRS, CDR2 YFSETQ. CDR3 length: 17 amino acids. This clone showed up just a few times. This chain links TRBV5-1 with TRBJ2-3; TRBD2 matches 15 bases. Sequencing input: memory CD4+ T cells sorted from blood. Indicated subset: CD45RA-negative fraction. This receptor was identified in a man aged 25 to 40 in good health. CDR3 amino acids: CASSLGLAGGTTDTQYF. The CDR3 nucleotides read TGCGCCAGCAGCTTAGGACTAGCGGGAGGGACCACAGATACGCAGTATTTT.